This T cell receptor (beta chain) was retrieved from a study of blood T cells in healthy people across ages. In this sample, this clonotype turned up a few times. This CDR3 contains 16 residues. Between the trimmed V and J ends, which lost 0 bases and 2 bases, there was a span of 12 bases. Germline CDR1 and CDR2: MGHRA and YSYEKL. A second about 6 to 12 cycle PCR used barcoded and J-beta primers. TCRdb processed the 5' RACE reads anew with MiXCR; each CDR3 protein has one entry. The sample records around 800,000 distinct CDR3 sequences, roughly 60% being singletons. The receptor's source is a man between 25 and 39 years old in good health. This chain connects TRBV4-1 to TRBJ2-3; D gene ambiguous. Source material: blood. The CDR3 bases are TGCGCCAGCAGCCAAGAGGCGGACCGATTCACAGATACGCAGTATTTT. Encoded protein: CASSQEADRFTDTQYF.